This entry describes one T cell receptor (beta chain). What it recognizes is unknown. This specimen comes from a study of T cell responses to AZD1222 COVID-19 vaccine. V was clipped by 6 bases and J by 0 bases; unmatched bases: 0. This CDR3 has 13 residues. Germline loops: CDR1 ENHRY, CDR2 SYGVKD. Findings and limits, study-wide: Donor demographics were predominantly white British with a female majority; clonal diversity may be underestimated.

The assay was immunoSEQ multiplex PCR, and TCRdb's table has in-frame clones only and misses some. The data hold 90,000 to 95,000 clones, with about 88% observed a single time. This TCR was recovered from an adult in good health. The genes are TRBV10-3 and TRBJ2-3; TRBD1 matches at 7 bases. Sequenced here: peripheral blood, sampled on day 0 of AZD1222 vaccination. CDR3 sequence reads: CAIRQGSTDTQYF. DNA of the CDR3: TGTGCCATCAGACAGGGGAGCACAGATACGCAGTATTTT.